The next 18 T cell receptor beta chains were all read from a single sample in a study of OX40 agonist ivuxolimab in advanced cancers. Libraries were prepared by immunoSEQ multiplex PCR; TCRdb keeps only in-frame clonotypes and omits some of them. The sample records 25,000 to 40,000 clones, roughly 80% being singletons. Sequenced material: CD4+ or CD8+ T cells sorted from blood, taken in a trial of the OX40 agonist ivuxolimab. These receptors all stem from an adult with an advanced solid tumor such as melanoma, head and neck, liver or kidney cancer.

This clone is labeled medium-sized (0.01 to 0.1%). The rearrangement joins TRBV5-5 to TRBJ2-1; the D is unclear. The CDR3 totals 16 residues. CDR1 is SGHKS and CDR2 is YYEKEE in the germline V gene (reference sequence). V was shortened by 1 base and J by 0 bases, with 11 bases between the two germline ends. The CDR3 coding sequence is TGTGCCAGCAGCTTGACCTGGGCTAGCTCCTACAATGAGCAGTTCTTC. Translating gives CASSLTWASSYNEQFF.

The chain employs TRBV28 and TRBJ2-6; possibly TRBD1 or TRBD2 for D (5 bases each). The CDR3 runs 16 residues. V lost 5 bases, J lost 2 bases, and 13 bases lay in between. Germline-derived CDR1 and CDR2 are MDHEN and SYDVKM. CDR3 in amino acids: CASSQRGDAGANVLTF. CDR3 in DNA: TGTGCCAGCAGTCAGCGAGGGGACGCTGGGGCCAACGTCCTGACTTTC.

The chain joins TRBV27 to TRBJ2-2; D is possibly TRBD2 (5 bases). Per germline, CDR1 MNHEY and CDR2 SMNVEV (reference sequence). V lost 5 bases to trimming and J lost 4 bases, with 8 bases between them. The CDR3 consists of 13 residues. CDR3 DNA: TGTGCCAGCAGTCGGGATTCCACCGGGGAGCTGTTTTTT. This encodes CASSRDSTGELFF.

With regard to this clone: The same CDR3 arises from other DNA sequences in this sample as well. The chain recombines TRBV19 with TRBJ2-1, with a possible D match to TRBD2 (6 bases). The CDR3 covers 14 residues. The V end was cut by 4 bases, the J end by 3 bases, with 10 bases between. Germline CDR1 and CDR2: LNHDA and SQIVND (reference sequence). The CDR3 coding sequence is TGTGCCAGTAGTAACGGGGGAGACTACAATGAGCAGTTCTTC. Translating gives CASSNGGDYNEQFF.

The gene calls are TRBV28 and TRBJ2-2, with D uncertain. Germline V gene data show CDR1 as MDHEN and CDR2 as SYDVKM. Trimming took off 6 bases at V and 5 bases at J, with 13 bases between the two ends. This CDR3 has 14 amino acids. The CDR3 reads CASSLLTRTGELFF. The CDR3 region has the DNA TGTGCCAGCAGCTTGCTTACGAGAACCGGGGAGCTGTTTTTT.

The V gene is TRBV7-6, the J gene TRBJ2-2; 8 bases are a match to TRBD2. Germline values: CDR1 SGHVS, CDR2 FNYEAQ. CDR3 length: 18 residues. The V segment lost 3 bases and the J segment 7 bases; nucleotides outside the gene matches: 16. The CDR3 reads CASSLEDSGGPYFGELFF. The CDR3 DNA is TGTGCCAGCAGCTTGGAGGACAGCGGGGGACCCTATTTCGGGGAGCTGTTTTTT.

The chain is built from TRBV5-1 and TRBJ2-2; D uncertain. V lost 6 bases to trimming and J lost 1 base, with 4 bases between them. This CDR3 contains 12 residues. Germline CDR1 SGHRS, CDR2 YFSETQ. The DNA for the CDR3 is TGCGCCAGCAAGAAGAACACCGGGGAGCTGTTTTTT. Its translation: CASKKNTGELFF. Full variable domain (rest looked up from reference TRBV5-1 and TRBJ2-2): KAGVTQTPRYLIKTRGQQVTLSCSPISGHRSVSWYQQTPGQGLQFLFEYFSETQRNKGNFPGRFSGRQFSNSRSEMNVSTLELGDSALYLCASKKNTGELFFGEGSRLTVL.

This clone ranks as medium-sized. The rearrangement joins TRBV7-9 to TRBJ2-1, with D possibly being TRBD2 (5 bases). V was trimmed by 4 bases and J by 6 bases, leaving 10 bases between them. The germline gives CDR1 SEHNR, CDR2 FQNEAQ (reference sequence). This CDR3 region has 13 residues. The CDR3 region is CASSYTSSNEQFF. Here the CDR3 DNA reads TGTGCCAGCAGCTACACTAGTTCCAATGAGCAGTTCTTC.

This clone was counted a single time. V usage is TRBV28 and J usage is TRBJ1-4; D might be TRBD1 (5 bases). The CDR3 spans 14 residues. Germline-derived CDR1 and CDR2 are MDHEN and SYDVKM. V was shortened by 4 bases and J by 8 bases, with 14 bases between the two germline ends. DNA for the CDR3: TGTGCCAGCAGTTCCGGGGGGAAGTACGAAAAACTGTTTTTT. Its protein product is CASSSGGKYEKLFF. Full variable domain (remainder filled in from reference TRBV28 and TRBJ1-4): DVKVTQSSRYLVKRTGEKVFLECVQDMDHENMFWYRQDPGLGLRLIYFSYDVKMKEKGDIPEGYSVSREKKERFSLILESASTNQTSMYLCASSSGGKYEKLFFGSGTQLSVL.

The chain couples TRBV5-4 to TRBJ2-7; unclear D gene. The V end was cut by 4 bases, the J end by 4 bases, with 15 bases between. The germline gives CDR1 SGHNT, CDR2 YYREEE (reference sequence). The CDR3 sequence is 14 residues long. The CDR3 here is CASSTRDDGYEQYF. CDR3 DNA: TGTGCCAGCAGCACACGCGACGACGGATACGAGCAGTACTTC. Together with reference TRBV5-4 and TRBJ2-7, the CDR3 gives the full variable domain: ETGVTQSPTHLIKTRGQQVTLRCSSQSGHNTVSWYQQALGQGPQFIFQYYREEENGRGNFPPRFSGLQFPNYSSELNVNALELDDSALYLCASSTRDDGYEQYFGPGTRLTVT.

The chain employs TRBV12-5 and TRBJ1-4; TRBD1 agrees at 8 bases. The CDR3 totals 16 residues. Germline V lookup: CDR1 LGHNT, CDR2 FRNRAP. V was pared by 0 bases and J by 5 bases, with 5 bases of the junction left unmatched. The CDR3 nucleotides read TGTGCTAGTGGTTTGGTCCTGGACAGGGCCAATGAAAAACTGTTTTTT. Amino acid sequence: CASGLVLDRANEKLFF.

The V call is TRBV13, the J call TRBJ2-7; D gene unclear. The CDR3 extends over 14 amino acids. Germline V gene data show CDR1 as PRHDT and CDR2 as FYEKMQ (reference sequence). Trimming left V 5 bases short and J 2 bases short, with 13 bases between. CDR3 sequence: CASSGPRNPYEQYF. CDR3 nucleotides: TGTGCCAGCAGCGGCCCTAGAAACCCCTACGAGCAGTACTTC.

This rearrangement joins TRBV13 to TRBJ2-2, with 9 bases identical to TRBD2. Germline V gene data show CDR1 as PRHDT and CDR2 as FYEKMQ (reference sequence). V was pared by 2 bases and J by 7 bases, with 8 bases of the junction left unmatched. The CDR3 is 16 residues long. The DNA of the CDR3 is TGTGCCAGCAGCTTAAGTTTAGCGGGAGTCGTCGGGGAGCTGTTTTTT. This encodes CASSLSLAGVVGELFF.

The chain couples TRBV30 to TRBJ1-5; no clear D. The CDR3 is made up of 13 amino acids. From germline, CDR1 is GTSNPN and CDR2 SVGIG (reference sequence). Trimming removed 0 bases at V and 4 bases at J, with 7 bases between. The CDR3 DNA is TGTGCCTGGAGTGTACTATCGAATCAGCCCCAGCATTTT. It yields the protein CAWSVLSNQPQHF.

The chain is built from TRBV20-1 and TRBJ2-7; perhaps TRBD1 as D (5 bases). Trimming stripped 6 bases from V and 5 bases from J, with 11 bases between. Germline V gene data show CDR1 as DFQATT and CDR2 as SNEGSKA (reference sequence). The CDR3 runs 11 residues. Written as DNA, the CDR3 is TGCAGTGCGAAGACAGTCGACGAGCAGTACTTC. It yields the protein CSAKTVDEQYF.

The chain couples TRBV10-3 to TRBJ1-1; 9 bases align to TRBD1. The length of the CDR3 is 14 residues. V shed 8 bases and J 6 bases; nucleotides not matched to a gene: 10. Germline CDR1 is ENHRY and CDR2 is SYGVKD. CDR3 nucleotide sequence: TGTGCCATCGGGGGGGGACAGGGAGACGCTGAAGCTTTCTTT. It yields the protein CAIGGGQGDAEAFF.

The CDR3 DNA is TGTGCCAGCAGCCCGGGACTAGCGGGAAAGACCCAGTACTTC. Translating it yields CASSPGLAGKTQYF. The V gene is TRBV5-6, the J gene TRBJ2-5, with 13 bases fitting TRBD2. Germline V lookup: CDR1 SGHDT, CDR2 YYEEEE. J was trimmed by 6 bases and V by 4 bases; bases with no gene match: 3. The CDR3 spans 14 residues.

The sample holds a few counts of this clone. DNA of the CDR3: TGCGCCAGCAGCTTGTGGTCAGGGGTCGACACTGAAGCTTTCTTT. It translates to CASSLWSGVDTEAFF. V is TRBV5-1 and J is TRBJ1-1; D possibly corresponds to TRBD1 (6 bases). CDR3 length equals 15 residues. V was clipped by 1 base and J by 3 bases, with 13 bases between them. In germline, CDR1 is SGHRS, CDR2 YFSETQ.